This is a list of T cell receptor beta chains from one sample in a study of T cells in Graves' hyperthyroidism and ophthalmopathy. TCRdb reprocessed the multiplex PCR reads with MiXCR, giving one entry per CDR3 protein. The table lists 560,000 or so distinct CDR3 sequences, 15% to 20% of them singletons. Sequences were obtained from blood. These receptors were collected from a man aged 40-49 years with Graves' ophthalmopathy. Each CDR3 is given with its conserved first and last residue. A D gene is named only where the DNA matches it firmly. Clone size is given for some rows only: seen once, a few or many times, or a class if the clone is expanded.

>TRBV12-3/TRBV12-4|TRBD1|many|TRBJ1-1
CASSPNRGWDTEAFF
TGTGCCAGCAGTCCGAACAGGGGGTGGGACACTGAAGCTTTCTTT
>TRBV28|TRBD2|many|TRBJ2-5
CASSLEAASGSRETQYF
TGTGCCAGCAGTTTAGAGGCGGCTAGCGGGAGTAGGGAGACCCAGTACTTC
>TRBV9|.|.|TRBJ2-7
CASSVRFDPGPYEQYF
TGTGCCAGCAGCGTAAGGTTTGACCCTGGGCCCTACGAGCAGTACTTC
>TRBV2|TRBD1|many|TRBJ1-3
CASRTQTGTGNTIYF
TGTGCCAGCAGGACCCAGACAGGGACTGGAAACACCATATATTTT
>TRBV12-3/TRBV12-4|TRBD2|.|TRBJ2-1
CASSKGTSLDEQFF
TGTGCCAGCAGTAAAGGGACTAGTTTGGATGAGCAGTTCTTC
>TRBV12-3/TRBV12-4|.|many|TRBJ1-1
CASSLEVSTEAFF
TGTGCCAGCAGTTTAGAGGTCAGCACTGAAGCTTTCTTT
>TRBV28|TRBD2|few|TRBJ2-3
CASIVSGRGTDTQYF
TGTGCCAGCATCGTTAGCGGGAGGGGGACAGATACGCAGTATTTT
>TRBV9|TRBD1|few|TRBJ1-1
CASSGGGGAVNTEAFF
TGTGCCAGCAGCGGTGGAGGGGGCGCCGTGAACACTGAAGCTTTCTTT
>TRBV29-1|TRBD1|.|TRBJ2-5
CSVEPQGLETQYF
TGCAGCGTTGAACCACAGGGGTTGGAGACCCAGTACTTC
>TRBV30|.|.|TRBJ1-2
CAWSVQGNRYTF
TGTGCCTGGAGTGTACAAGGGAATAGGTACACCTTC
>TRBV3-1|TRBD1|many|TRBJ1-5
CASSQRQGLQPQHF
TGTGCCAGCAGCCAACGACAGGGCCTTCAGCCCCAGCATTTT
>TRBV19|.|.|TRBJ1-1
CASSIIRGEAFF
TGTGCCAGTAGTATTATCAGGGGTGAAGCTTTCTTT
>TRBV20-1|.|few|TRBJ2-3
CSASLGLGTTDTQYF
TGCAGTGCCAGCCTTGGACTGGGAACTACAGATACGCAGTATTTT
>TRBV27|TRBD2|.|TRBJ2-7
CASSFTGTSGSYEQYF
TGTGCCAGCAGTTTCACCGGGACTAGCGGCTCCTACGAGCAGTACTTC
>TRBV7-2|TRBD1|few|TRBJ1-6
CASSFGTGAFPLHF
TGTGCCAGCAGCTTCGGGACAGGGGCCTTCCCCCTCCACTTT
>TRBV5-1|.|many|TRBJ2-1
CASSGRGSPDNEQFF
TGCGCCAGCAGCGGACGGGGGAGCCCTGACAATGAGCAGTTCTTC
>TRBV6-1|.|few|TRBJ1-4
CASSTRRTENEKLFF
TGTGCCAGCAGTACACGGCGGACCGAAAATGAAAAACTGTTTTTT
>TRBV3-1|.|few|TRBJ2-2
CASSRINQLDGGELFF
TGTGCCAGCAGCCGAATAAACCAATTAGATGGGGGGGAGCTGTTTTTT
>TRBV28|TRBD1|many|TRBJ2-7
CASTSGGAGDSYEQYF
TGTGCCAGCACATCAGGGGGCGCCGGGGACTCCTACGAGCAGTACTTC
>TRBV13|TRBD1|.|TRBJ2-1
CASSSWTGGYEQFF
TGTGCCAGCAGCTCGTGGACAGGGGGTTATGAGCAGTTCTTC